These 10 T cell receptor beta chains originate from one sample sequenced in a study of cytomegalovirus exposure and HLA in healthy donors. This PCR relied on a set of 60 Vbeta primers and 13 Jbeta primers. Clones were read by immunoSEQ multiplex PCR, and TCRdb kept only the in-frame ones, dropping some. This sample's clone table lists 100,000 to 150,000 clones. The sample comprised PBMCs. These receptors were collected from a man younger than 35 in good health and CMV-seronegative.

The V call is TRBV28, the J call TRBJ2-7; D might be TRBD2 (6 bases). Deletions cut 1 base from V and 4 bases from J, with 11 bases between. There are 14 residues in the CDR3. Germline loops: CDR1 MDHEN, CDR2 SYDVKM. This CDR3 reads CASSLSGLRYEQYF. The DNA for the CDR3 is TGTGCCAGCAGTTTATCCGGACTACGATACGAGCAGTACTTC.

The CDR3 nucleotides read TGTGCCAGCAGCCCCGCCCTAGCGGGGGCCGGCTACGAGCAGTACTTC. Translated, it gives CASSPALAGAGYEQYF. The chain uses TRBV11-2 and TRBJ2-7; TRBD2 matches at 10 bases. V shed 5 bases and J 3 bases; nucleotides not matched to a gene: 10. CDR3 length: 16 amino acids. The germline V gene has CDR1 SGHAT and CDR2 FQNNGV.

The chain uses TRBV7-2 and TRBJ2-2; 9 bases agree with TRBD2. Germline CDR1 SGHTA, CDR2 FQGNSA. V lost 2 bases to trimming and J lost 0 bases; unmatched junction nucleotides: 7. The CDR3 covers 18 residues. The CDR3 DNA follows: TGTGCCAGCAGCTTAAGCCTAGCGGGATCCGCGAACACCGGGGAGCTGTTTTTT. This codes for CASSLSLAGSANTGELFF. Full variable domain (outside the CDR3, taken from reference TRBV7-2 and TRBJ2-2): GAGVSQSPSNKVTEKGKDVELRCDPISGHTALYWYRQSLGQGLEFLIYFQGNSAPDKSGLPSDRFSAERTGGSVSTLTIQRTQQEDSAVYLCASSLSLAGSANTGELFFGEGSRLTVL.

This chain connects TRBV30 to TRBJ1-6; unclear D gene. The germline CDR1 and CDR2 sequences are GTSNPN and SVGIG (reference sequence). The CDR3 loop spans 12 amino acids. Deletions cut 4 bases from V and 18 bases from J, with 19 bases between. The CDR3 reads CAWMASPGVSHF. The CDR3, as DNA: TGTGCCTGGATGGCCAGTCCGGGTGTATCCCACTTT.

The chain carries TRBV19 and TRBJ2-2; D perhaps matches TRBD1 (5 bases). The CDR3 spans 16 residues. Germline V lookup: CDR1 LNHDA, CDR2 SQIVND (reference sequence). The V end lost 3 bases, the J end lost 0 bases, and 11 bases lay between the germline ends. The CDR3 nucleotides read TGTGCCAGTAGTATGGCGACAGACGCGAACACCGGGGAGCTGTTTTTT. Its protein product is CASSMATDANTGELFF.

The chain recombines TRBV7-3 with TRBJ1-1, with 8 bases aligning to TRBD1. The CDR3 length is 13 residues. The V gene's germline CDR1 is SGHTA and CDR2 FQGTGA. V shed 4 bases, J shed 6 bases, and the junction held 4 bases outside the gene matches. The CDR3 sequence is CASSWTGRAEAFF. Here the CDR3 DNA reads TGTGCCAGCAGCTGGACAGGGAGGGCTGAAGCTTTCTTT.

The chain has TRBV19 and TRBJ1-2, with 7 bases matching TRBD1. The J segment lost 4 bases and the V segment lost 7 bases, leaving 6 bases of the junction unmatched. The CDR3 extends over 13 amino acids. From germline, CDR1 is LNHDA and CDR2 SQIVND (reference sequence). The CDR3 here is CASTTQGGYGYTF. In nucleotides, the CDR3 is TGTGCCAGTACCACCCAGGGGGGCTATGGCTACACCTTC.

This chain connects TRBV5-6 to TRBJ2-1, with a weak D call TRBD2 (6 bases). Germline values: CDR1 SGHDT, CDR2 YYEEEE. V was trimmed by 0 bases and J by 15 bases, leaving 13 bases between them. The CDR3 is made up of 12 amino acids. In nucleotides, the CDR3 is TGTGCCAGCAGCTTGGAACGGCGGGGTCCGTTCTTC. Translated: CASSLERRGPFF. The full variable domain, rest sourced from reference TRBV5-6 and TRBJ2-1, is DAGVTQSPTHLIKTRGQQVTLRCSPKSGHDTVSWYQQALGQGPQFIFQYYEEEERQRGNFPDRFSGHQFPNYSSELNVNALLLGDSALYLCASSLERRGPFFGPGTRLTVL.

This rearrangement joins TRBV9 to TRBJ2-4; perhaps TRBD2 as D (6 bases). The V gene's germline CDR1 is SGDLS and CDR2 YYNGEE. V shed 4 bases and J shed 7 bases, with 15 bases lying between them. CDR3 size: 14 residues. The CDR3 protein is CASSRREVNNIQYF. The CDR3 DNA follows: TGTGCCAGCAGCCGAAGGGAGGTCAACAACATTCAGTACTTC.

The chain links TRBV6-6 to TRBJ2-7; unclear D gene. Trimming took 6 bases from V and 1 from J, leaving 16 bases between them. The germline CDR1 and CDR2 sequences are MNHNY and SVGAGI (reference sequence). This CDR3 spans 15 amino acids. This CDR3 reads CASSRRAGRSYEQYF. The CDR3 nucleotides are TGTGCCAGCAGCCGTAGAGCTGGTAGATCCTACGAGCAGTACTTC.